This T cell receptor (beta chain) stems from a study of cytomegalovirus exposure and HLA in healthy donors. This CDR3 comprises 14 residues. With 6 bases removed from V and 0 bases from J, the gap between germline ends came to 8 bases. Germline CDR1 MDHEN, CDR2 SYDVKM. Study findings and constraints: Rarity characterized most TCR sequences, yet some public TCRs appeared in many donors. CMV antigen specificity was confirmed in vitro for a few CMV-associated chains.

As to this clone: No antigen is known for it.

Here immunoSEQ multiplex PCR was the method, and the copy in TCRdb shows in-frame clones only, minus some. The repertoire has roughly 150,000 clones, roughly nine tenths of them found once; the top ten carry 3.5% to 4.5%. V usage is TRBV28 and J usage is TRBJ2-2, with TRBD2 as a possible D gene (5 bases). Sequencing was carried out using PBMCs. This sequence originates from a man between 18 and 35 years old in good health and CMV-seropositive. CDR3 sequence reads: CASSSGSNTGELFF. The CDR3 DNA reads as TGTGCCAGCAGCTCGGGATCGAACACCGGGGAGCTGTTTTTT.